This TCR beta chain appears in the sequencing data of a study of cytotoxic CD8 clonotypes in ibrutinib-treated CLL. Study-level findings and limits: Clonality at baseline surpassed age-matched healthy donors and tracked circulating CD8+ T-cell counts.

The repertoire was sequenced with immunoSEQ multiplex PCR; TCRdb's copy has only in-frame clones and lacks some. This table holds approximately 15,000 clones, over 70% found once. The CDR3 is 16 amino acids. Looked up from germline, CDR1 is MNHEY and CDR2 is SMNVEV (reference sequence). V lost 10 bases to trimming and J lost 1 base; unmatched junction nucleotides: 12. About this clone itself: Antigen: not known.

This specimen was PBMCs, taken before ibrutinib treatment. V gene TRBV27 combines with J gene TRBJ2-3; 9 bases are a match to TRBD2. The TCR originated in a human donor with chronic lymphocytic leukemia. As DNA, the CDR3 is TGTGCCACCCTCGGAGTAGCGGGAGTCGGCACAGATACGCAGTATTTT. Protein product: CATLGVAGVGTDTQYF.